This entry lists 5 T cell receptor beta chains sequenced from one sample in a study of blood T cell repertoires in COVID-19. Measured with immunoSEQ multiplex PCR; TCRdb has only the in-frame clones, and not every one. The sample includes about 370,000 clones, roughly 90% seen only once; the top ten take approximately 3%. Sequencing used peripheral blood. The receptors shown here come from a woman aged 25 to 39 with COVID-19, enrolled during active disease.

The chain combines TRBV4-3 with TRBJ1-4, with D perhaps matching TRBD1 (6 bases). The CDR3 is 16 amino acids. Trimming removed 3 bases at V and 2 bases at J, with 13 bases between. Per the germline V gene, CDR1 is LGHNA and CDR2 is YSLEER. The DNA of the CDR3 is TGCGCCAGCAGCCAGGAGCAGGGGCGGACTAATGAAAAACTGTTTTTT. This translates into CASSQEQGRTNEKLFF.

The chain joins TRBV28 to TRBJ1-2; possible D gene TRBD1, 5 bases. The germline gives CDR1 MDHEN, CDR2 SYDVKM. The CDR3 contains 14 residues. V lost 8 bases and J lost 8, with 21 bases in between. CDR3 DNA sequence: TGTGCCAGCGGGGGGGGTGCAGCCGACCCCGGCTACACCTTC. Translation gives CASGGGAADPGYTF.

V is TRBV4-3 and J is TRBJ2-5; D unclear. The CDR3 extends over 15 amino acids. From germline, CDR1 is LGHNA and CDR2 YSLEER. The V gene lost 0 bases and the J gene lost 1 base, with 9 bases spanning the gap. CDR3 region: CASSQDVSSQETQYF. CDR3 nucleotide sequence: TGCGCCAGCAGCCAAGATGTGAGCTCCCAAGAGACCCAGTACTTC.

V gene TRBV12-3 or TRBV12-4 combines with J gene TRBJ1-3, with D unresolved. Trimming left V 5 bases short and J 4 bases short, with 6 bases between. This CDR3 comprises 12 residues. The CDR3, as DNA: TGTGCCAGCAGTCCCGCGGGAAACACCATATATTTT. Translating it yields CASSPAGNTIYF.

J is TRBJ2-7 and V is TRBV10-3; perhaps TRBD1 as D (6 bases). CDR1 and CDR2 (germline): ENHRY, SYGVKD. V was pared by 9 bases and J by 2 bases, with 14 bases between. CDR3 length equals 13 residues. In nucleotides, the CDR3 is TGTGCCATTTCAGGGGAGCGAGCCTACGAGCAGTACTTC. Protein: CAISGERAYEQYF.